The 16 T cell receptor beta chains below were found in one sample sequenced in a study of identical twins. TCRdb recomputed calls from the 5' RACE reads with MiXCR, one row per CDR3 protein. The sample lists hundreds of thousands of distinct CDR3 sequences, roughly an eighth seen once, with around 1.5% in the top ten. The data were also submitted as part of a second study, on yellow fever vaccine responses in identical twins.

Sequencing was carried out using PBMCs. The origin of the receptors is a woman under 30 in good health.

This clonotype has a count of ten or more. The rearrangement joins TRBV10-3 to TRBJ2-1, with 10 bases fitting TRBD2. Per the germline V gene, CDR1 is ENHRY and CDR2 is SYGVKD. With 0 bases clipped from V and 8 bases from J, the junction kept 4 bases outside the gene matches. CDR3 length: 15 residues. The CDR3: CAISESSGGVYEQFF. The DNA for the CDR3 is TGTGCCATCAGTGAGTCGAGCGGGGGGGTTTATGAGCAGTTCTTC.

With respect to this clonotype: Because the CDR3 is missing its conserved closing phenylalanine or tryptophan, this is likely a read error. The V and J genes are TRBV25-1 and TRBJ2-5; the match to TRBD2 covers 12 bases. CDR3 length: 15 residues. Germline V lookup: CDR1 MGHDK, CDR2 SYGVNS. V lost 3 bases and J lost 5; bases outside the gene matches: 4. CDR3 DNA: TGTGCCAGCAGTGAGGCGCTAGCGGGAGGGGAGACCCAGTACTAC. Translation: CASSEALAGGETQYY.

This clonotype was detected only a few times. In DNA form, the CDR3 reads TGTGCCAGCAGTTCAGGACAGTATCAGCCCCAGCATTTT. Translating gives CASSSGQYQPQHF. This chain uses TRBV28 with TRBJ1-5; D perhaps matches TRBD1 (6 bases). The CDR3 extends over 13 amino acids. Trimming removed 4 bases from V and 5 bases from J, with 9 bases in between. CDR1 is MDHEN and CDR2 is SYDVKM in the germline V gene.

The DNA of the CDR3 is TGTGCCAGCAGCGTAGCACCGGGTCGCTACTACGAGCAGTACTTC. This gives the protein CASSVAPGRYYEQYF. The chain employs TRBV9 and TRBJ2-7; the D is unclear. The CDR3 contains 15 residues. The V end lost 0 bases, the J end lost 3 bases, and 13 bases lay between the germline ends. The germline V gene encodes CDR1 SGDLS and CDR2 YYNGEE.

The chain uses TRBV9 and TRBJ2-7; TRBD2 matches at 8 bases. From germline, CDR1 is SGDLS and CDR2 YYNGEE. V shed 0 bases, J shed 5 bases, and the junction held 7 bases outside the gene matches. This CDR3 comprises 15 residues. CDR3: CASSVGSGIWDEQYF. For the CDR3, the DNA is TGTGCCAGCAGCGTAGGTAGCGGGATATGGGACGAGCAGTACTTC.

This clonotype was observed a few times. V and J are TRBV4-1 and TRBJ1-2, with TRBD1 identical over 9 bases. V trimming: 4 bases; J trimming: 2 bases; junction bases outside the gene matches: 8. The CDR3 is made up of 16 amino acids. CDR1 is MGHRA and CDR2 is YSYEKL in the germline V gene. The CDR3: CASSRAQGAQNYGYTF. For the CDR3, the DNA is TGCGCCAGCAGCCGAGCACAGGGGGCGCAGAACTATGGCTACACCTTC.

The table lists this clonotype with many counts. The CDR3 DNA is TGCGCCAGCAGCTTTCCGGGTAATGAGCAGTTCTTC. Its translation is CASSFPGNEQFF. The V call is TRBV5-1, the J call TRBJ2-1; no clear D. Germline V gene sequence: CDR1 SGHRS, CDR2 YFSETQ. V dropped 2 bases and J dropped 7 bases, with 7 bases sitting between them. CDR3 length: 12 amino acids.

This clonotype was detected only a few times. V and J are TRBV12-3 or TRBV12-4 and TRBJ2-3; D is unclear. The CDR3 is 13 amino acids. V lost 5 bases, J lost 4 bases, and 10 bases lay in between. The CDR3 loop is CASSPQWADTQYF. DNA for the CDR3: TGTGCCAGCAGTCCACAGTGGGCAGATACGCAGTATTTT.

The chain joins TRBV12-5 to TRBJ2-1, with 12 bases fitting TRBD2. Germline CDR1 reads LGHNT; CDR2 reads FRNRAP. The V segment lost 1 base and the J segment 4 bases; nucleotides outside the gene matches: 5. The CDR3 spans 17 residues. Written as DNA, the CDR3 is TGTGCTAGTGGTTTGGCGACCCTAGCGGGGGGGTACAATGAGCAGTTCTTC. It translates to CASGLATLAGGYNEQFF. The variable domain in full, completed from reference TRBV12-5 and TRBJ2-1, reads DARVTQTPRHKVTEMGQEVTMRCQPILGHNTVFWYRQTMMQGLELLAYFRNRAPLDDSGMPKDRFSAEMPDATLATLKIQPSEPRDSAVYFCASGLATLAGGYNEQFFGPGTRLTVL.

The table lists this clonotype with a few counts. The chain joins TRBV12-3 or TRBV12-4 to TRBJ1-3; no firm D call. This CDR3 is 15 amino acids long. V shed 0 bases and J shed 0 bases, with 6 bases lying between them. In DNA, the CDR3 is TGTGCCAGCAGTTTAGCAGCAAACTCTGGAAACACCATATATTTT. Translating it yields CASSLAANSGNTIYF.

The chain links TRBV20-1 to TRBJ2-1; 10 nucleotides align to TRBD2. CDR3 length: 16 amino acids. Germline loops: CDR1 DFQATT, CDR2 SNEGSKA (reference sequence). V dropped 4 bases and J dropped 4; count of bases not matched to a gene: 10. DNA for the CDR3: TGCAGTGCTACCACAAGGAGCGGGGGGGCTTACAATGAGCAGTTCTTC. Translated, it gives CSATTRSGGAYNEQFF.

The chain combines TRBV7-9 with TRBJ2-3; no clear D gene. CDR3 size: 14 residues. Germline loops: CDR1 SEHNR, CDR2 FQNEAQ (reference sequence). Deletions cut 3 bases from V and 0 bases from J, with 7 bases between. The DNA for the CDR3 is TGTGCCAGCAGCTTTGTACCTAGCACAGATACGCAGTATTTT. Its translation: CASSFVPSTDTQYF.

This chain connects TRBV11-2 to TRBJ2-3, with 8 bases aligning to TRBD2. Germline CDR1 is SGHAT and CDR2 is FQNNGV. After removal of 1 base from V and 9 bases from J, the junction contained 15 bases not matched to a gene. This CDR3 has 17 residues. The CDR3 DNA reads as TGTGCCAGCAGCTTAGCAGGTAGCGGGGCTAGCAGGGTGACGCAGTATTTT. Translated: CASSLAGSGASRVTQYF.

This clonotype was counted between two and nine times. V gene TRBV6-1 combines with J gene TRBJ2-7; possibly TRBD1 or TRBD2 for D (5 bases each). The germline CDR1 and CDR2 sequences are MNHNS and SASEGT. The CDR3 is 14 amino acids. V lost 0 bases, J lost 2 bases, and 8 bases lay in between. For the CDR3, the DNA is TGTGCCAGCAGTGAAGCTGGGACGGCCTACGAGCAGTACTTC. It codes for CASSEAGTAYEQYF.

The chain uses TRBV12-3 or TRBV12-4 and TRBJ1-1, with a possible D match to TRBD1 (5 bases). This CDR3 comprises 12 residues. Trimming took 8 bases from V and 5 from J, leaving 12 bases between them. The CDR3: CASWEGRTEAFF. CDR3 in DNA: TGTGCCAGCTGGGAGGGGAGGACTGAAGCTTTCTTT.

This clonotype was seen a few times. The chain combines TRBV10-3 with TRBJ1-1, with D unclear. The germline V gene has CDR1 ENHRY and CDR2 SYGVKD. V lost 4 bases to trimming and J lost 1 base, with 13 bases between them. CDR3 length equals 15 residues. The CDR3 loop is CAISGTLKGNTEAFF. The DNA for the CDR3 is TGTGCCATCAGTGGGACCCTGAAAGGGAACACTGAAGCTTTCTTT.